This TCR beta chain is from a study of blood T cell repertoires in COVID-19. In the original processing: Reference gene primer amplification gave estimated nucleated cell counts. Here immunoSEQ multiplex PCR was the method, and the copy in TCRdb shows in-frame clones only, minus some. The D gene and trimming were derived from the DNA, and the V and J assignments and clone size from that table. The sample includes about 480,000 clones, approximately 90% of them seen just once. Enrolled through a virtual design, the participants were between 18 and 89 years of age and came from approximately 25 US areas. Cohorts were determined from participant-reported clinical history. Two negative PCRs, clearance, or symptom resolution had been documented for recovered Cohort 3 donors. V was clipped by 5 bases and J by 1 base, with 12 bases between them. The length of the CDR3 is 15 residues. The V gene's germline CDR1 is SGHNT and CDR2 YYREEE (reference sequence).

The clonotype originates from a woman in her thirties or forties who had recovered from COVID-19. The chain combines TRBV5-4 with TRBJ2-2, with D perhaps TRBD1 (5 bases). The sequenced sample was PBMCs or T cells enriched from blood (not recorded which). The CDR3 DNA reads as TGTGCCAGCAGAGATGACAGCAAGAACACCGGGGAGCTGTTTTTT. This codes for CASRDDSKNTGELFF.